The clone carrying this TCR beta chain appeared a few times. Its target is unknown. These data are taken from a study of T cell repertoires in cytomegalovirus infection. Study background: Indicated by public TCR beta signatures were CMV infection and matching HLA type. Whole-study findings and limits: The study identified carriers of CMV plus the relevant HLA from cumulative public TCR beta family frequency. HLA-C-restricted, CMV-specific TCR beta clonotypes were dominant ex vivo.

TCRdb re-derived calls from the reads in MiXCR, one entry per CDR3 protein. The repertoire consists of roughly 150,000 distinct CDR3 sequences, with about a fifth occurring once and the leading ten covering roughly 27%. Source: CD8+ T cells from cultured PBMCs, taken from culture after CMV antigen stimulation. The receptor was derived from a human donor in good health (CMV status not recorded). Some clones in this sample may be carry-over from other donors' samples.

For the CDR3, the DNA is TGTGCCAGCAGCCCCAGGACAGTCTCTGGAAACACCATATATTTT. Its protein product is CASSPRTVSGNTIYF. The rearrangement links TRBV7-8 to TRBJ1-3; the D gene is possibly TRBD1 (6 bases). From germline, CDR1 is SGHVS and CDR2 FQNEAQ. Between the trimmed V and J ends, which lost 5 bases and 0 bases, there was a span of 11 bases. This CDR3 comprises 15 residues.